This T cell receptor beta chain is drawn from a study of chemoradiotherapy in HPV16-positive cancers. The repertoire was sequenced with immunoSEQ multiplex PCR; TCRdb's copy has only in-frame clones and lacks some. The table lists some 5,600 clones, 65% to 90% of them singletons, with over 9% in the top ten. Germline V gives CDR1 MNHEY, CDR2 SVGAGI. Trimming took 4 bases from V and 4 from J; bases not matched to a gene: 8. The CDR3 loop spans 15 amino acids. This sequence was found in a human donor with HPV-associated anogenital cancer. The sample in question was tumor tissue, obtained from a patient who underwent chemoradiotherapy. The chain carries TRBV6-5 and TRBJ2-5; TRBD2 matches at 8 bases. The CDR3 sequence: CASSFSGGPGETQYF. The CDR3 DNA reads as TGTGCCAGCAGTTTTTCGGGGGGGCCGGGAGAGACCCAGTACTTC.